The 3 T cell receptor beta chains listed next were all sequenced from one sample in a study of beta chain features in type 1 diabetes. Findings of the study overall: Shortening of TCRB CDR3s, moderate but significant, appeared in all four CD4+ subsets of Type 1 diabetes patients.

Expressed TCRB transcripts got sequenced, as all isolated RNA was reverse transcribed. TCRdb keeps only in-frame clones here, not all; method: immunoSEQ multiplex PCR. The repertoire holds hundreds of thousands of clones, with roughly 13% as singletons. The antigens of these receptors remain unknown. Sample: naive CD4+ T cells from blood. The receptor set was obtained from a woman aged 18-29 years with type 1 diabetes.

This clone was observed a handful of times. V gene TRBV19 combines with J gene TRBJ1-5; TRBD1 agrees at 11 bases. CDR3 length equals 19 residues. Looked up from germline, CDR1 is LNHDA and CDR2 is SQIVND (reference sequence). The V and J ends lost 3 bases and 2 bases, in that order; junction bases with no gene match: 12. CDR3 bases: TGTGCCAGTAGTATGGTGTCGGGACAGGGGGAGCGTGGCAATCAGCCCCAGCATTTT. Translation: CASSMVSGQGERGNQPQHF.

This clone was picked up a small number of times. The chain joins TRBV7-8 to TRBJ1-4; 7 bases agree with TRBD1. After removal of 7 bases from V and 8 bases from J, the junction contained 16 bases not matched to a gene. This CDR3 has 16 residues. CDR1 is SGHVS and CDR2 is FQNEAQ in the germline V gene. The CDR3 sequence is CASTRRAGQRREKLFF. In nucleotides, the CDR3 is TGTGCCAGCACCCGGCGGGCGGGACAGCGACGGGAAAAACTGTTTTTT. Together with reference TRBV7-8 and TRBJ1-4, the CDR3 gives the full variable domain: GAGVSQSPRYKVAKRGQDVALRCDPISGHVSLFWYQQALGQGPEFLTYFQNEAQLDKSGLPSDRFFAERPEGSVSTLKIQRTQQEDSAVYLCASTRRAGQRREKLFFGSGTQLSVL.

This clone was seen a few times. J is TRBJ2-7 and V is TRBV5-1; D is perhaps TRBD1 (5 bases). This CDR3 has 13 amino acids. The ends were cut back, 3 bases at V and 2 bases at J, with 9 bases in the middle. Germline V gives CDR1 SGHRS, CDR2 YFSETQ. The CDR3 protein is CASSSTGTYEQYF. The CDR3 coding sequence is TGCGCCAGCAGCTCAACAGGAACCTACGAGCAGTACTTC.